Below, 29 T cell receptor beta chains from the same sample are listed, as sequenced in a study of blood T cells in healthy people across ages. With a J-beta primer mix and a sample-barcoded 5' primer, a second PCR ran roughly 7 to 11 cycles. TCRdb passed the 5' RACE reads through MiXCR, listing each CDR3 protein once. This sample has just under 900,000 distinct CDR3 sequences, with about 30% found just once. Sequencing was carried out using blood. The origin of the receptors is an elderly woman in good health.

V is TRBV10-2 and J is TRBJ2-5, with TRBD2 matching 8 bases. Germline lookup yields CDR1 WSHSY and CDR2 SAAADI. With V trimmed by 2 bases and J by 2 bases, 13 bases remained unmatched. The CDR3 length is 18 residues. The CDR3 DNA reads TGCGCCAGCAGTGAGGGGGGCCGCGGGGGGCTTTTTCAAGAGACCCAGTACTTC. Translating it yields CASSEGGRGGLFQETQYF.

As concerns this clonotype: A junction boundary mismatches the germline segment, possibly from a read error. The genes are TRBV20-1 and TRBJ1-2; 9 bases fit TRBD1. The CDR3 runs to 13 residues. In germline, CDR1 is DFQATT, CDR2 SNEGSKA (reference sequence). As DNA, the CDR3 is TGCAGTACCACAGGGGGCGCCGACTATGGCCACACCTTC. Translated: CSTTGGADYGHTF.

Ten or more counts support this clonotype. This chain uses TRBV5-1 with TRBJ2-6; a possible D gene is TRBD2 (5 bases). Per germline, CDR1 SGHRS and CDR2 YFSETQ. V was pared by 5 bases and J by 0 bases, with 12 bases between. This CDR3 has 16 amino acids. The chain's CDR3 is CASRTGVSSGANVLTF. As DNA, the CDR3 is TGCGCCAGCAGGACCGGGGTTAGCTCTGGGGCCAACGTCCTGACTTTC.

This clonotype has a count of ten or more. The gene calls are TRBV20-1 and TRBJ1-2; a weak D match, TRBD1 (5 bases). The length of the CDR3 is 15 residues. Per germline, CDR1 DFQATT and CDR2 SNEGSKA (reference sequence). The ends were cut back, 4 bases at V and 5 bases at J, with 20 bases in the middle. CDR3 nucleotides: TGCAGTGCTATTCCAGGGTTCCTTGTGGAGTATGGCTACACCTTC. Protein product: CSAIPGFLVEYGYTF.

Comments on this clonotype: A much more abundant neighbour one base away suggests this may be a read error. Here the CDR3 reads CASTRDRQGTQFF. The CDR3, as DNA: TGTGCCAGCACGCGAGATCGCCAAGGGACCCAGTTCTTC. The chain carries TRBV7-2 and TRBJ2-1; D assignment may be TRBD1 or TRBD2 (5 bases each). The germline V and J ends were trimmed by 7 bases and 13 bases, with 20 bases remaining between them. There are 13 residues in the CDR3. Germline V gene sequence: CDR1 SGHTA, CDR2 FQGNSA.

Points on this clonotype: Given a much more abundant clone one base away, this may be a read error. The chain recombines TRBV7-6 with TRBJ2-5, with TRBD2 matching over 7 bases. The DNA end is more similar to TRBJ2-1, so the J call may be wrong. CDR1 is SGHVS and CDR2 is FNYEAQ in the germline V gene. The CDR3 length is 15 residues. The CDR3 DNA follows: TGTGCCAGCAGCTTAGGTGGGGGGGACCAAGAGACCCAGTTCTTC. Its protein product is CASSLGGGDQETQFF.

This clonotype occurred a few times. The chain combines TRBV20-1 with TRBJ2-1; 9 bases match TRBD2. The J call may be in error: the DNA end matches TRBJ2-7 better. The CDR3 extends over 15 amino acids. Germline assignment: CDR1 DFQATT and CDR2 SNEGSKA (reference sequence). The CDR3, as DNA: TGCAGTGCTATTCCCGGGACTAGCTCCCCCAATGAGCAGTACTTC. This codes for CSAIPGTSSPNEQYF.

With regard to this clonotype: This sequence may be a read error, since a much larger clone differs from it by one base. The rearrangement uses TRBV7-9 and TRBJ2-4, with 7 bases identical to TRBD2. The trim removed 2 bases at V and 13 bases at J, leaving 14 bases unmatched. This CDR3 has 15 residues. Germline V lookup: CDR1 SEHNR, CDR2 FQNEAQ (reference sequence). The CDR3 spells CASSLRSAGREIQYF. Here the CDR3 DNA reads TGTGCCAGCAGCTTACGGTCTGCAGGGAGGGAGATCCAGTACTTC.

The genes are TRBV18 and TRBJ1-1; D gene ambiguous. V lost 1 base to trimming and J lost 1 base, with 13 bases between them. The CDR3 loop spans 16 amino acids. The V gene's germline CDR1 is KGHSH and CDR2 LQKENI. In nucleotides, the CDR3 is TGTGCCAGCTCACCACTACGGGCAGACAAGAACACTGAAGCTTTCTTT. This sequence encodes CASSPLRADKNTEAFF.

This clonotype was seen many times. The genes are TRBV6-2 or TRBV6-3 and TRBJ2-1, with 10 nucleotides matching TRBD2. The germline CDR1 and CDR2 sequences are MNHEY and SVGEGT. The CDR3 extends over 14 amino acids. With 5 bases clipped from V and 9 bases from J, the junction kept 7 bases outside the gene matches. The CDR3 loop is CASSQAGGAGEQFF. CDR3 nucleotide sequence: TGTGCCAGCAGTCAAGCGGGGGGGGCGGGTGAGCAGTTCTTC.

This clonotype has at least ten counts. The chain couples TRBV11-2 to TRBJ2-1; TRBD1 agrees at 10 bases. Germline trimming cut 1 base from V and 3 bases from J; bases unmatched to any gene: 3. From germline, CDR1 is SGHAT and CDR2 FQNNGV. CDR3 length: 16 residues. The CDR3 nucleotides read TGTGCCAGCAGCTTAGTAGGGACAGGGGTCTACAATGAGCAGTTCTTC. It encodes CASSLVGTGVYNEQFF.

This clonotype has just a few counts. This chain links TRBV27 with TRBJ2-1; TRBD2 aligns across 9 bases. Germline CDR1 is MNHEY and CDR2 is SMNVEV (reference sequence). This CDR3 is 15 amino acids long. V was pared by 8 bases and J by 8 bases, with 13 bases of the junction left unmatched. The CDR3 is CASARRGGGAYEQFF. The CDR3 nucleotides are TGTGCCAGCGCCCGACGGGGCGGGGGGGCCTATGAGCAGTTCTTC.

This clonotype appeared many times. This chain uses TRBV4-3 with TRBJ2-3, with D hard to call. Germline V gene data show CDR1 as LGHNA and CDR2 as YSLEER. There are 14 residues in the CDR3. The V end was cut by 1 base, the J end by 0 bases, with 5 bases between. CDR3 nucleotides: TGCGCCAGCAGCCAAGGAGTAAGCACAGATACGCAGTATTTT. This sequence encodes CASSQGVSTDTQYF.

Many counts were recorded for this clonotype. V usage is TRBV6-2 or TRBV6-3 and J usage is TRBJ1-2, with unresolved D. The germline V and J ends were trimmed by 5 bases and 10 bases, with 17 bases remaining between them. The CDR3 is made up of 13 amino acids. Per the germline V gene, CDR1 is MNHEY and CDR2 is SVGEGT. The CDR3 region is CASSRPGIFYYTF. CDR3 nucleotides: TGTGCCAGCAGTCGCCCGGGGATCTTCTACTACACCTTC.

This clonotype was seen ten or more times. The chain combines TRBV19 with TRBJ2-1; 9 bases fit TRBD2. Germline CDR1 is LNHDA and CDR2 is SQIVND (reference sequence). The trim removed 5 bases at V and 9 bases at J, leaving 14 bases unmatched. The CDR3 runs 16 residues. CDR3 sequence: CASSRRAGGRPGEQFF. The CDR3, as DNA: TGTGCCAGTAGTCGACGCGCGGGGGGGCGTCCCGGTGAGCAGTTCTTC.

Of note for this clonotype: Since a much larger clone is just one base distant, this may be a read error. The chain joins TRBV6-5 to TRBJ2-7; D is unresolved. Per the germline V gene, CDR1 is MNHEY and CDR2 is SVGAGI. The CDR3 runs to 13 residues. Trimming removed 6 bases from V and 7 bases from J, with 16 bases in between. As DNA, the CDR3 is TGTGCCAGCAGAATTGGAGCCTACAATGAGCAGTACTTC. Amino acids: CASRIGAYNEQYF.

This clonotype was observed at least ten times. The gene calls are TRBV18 and TRBJ1-4, with unresolved D. V lost 0 bases and J lost 8, with 10 bases in between. CDR1 is KGHSH, CDR2 LQKENI, per germline. The CDR3 runs to 14 residues. In DNA form, the CDR3 reads TGTGCCAGCTCACCACCGGGGAGGGCCGAAAAACTGTTTTTT. Amino acid sequence: CASSPPGRAEKLFF.

Remarks on this clonotype: This may stem from a read error, because a much larger clone lies one nucleotide away. The rearrangement uses TRBV9 and TRBJ2-1; tentatively, D is TRBD2 (6 bases). Per germline, CDR1 SGDLS and CDR2 YYNGEE. The V end was cut by 0 bases, the J end by 10 bases, with 11 bases between. CDR3 length: 13 amino acids. This CDR3 reads CASSVAGRNEQFF. The CDR3 coding sequence is TGTGCCAGCAGCGTAGCAGGGAGGAACGAGCAGTTCTTC.

This clonotype was seen a few times. This may arise from a read error, as a much more abundant clone is one base away. This rearrangement joins TRBV20-1 to TRBJ2-1, with D unresolved. Germline lookup yields CDR1 DFQATT and CDR2 SNEGSKA (reference sequence). Trimming pared 6 bases from V and 13 bases from J, leaving 16 bases between. This CDR3 comprises 11 residues. CDR3 residues: CSAGAPETQFF. CDR3 bases: TGCAGTGCCGGAGCCCCCGAGACCCAGTTCTTC.

In this sample, this clonotype turned up a few times. A clone one base away is much larger, so this may be a read error. The chain uses TRBV7-2 and TRBJ2-7; TRBD2 agrees at 12 bases. J was trimmed by 7 bases and V by 7 bases; bases with no gene match: 11. In germline, CDR1 is SGHTA, CDR2 FQGNSA. The CDR3 is 15 amino acids. CDR3 residues: CASNLAGGYYNEQYF. The CDR3 nucleotides are TGTGCCAGCAACCTAGCGGGGGGGTATTACAATGAGCAGTACTTC.

V and J are TRBV7-9 and TRBJ2-1, with D possibly being TRBD2 (5 bases). Germline V gene sequence: CDR1 SEHNR, CDR2 FQNEAQ (reference sequence). V lost 5 bases and J lost 1, with 12 bases in between. The CDR3 covers 15 residues. The CDR3 loop reads CASSPVGASYNEQFF. The CDR3 DNA is TGTGCCAGCAGCCCCGTGGGAGCTTCCTACAATGAGCAGTTCTTC.

In this sample, this clonotype turned up many times. The chain combines TRBV12-3 or TRBV12-4 with TRBJ1-1; D is ambiguous. This CDR3 region has 12 residues. Trimming pared 1 base from V and 1 base from J, leaving 1 base between. In DNA form, the CDR3 reads TGTGCCAGCAGTTTAGAGAACACTGAAGCTTTCTTT. Amino acid sequence: CASSLENTEAFF.

This clonotype was seen ten or more times. The chain's CDR3 is CASPSGWYF. The CDR3, as DNA: TGTGCCAGCCCAAGCGGTTGGTACTTC. This sequence joins TRBV7-9 and TRBJ2-7; D perhaps matches TRBD2 (5 bases). Trimming pared 8 bases from V and 12 bases from J, leaving 11 bases between. CDR1 and CDR2 (germline): SEHNR, FQNEAQ (reference sequence). The CDR3 is made up of 9 amino acids.

This clonotype was seen ten or more times. The CDR3 reads CASRRGHSSYNEQFF. The CDR3 nucleotides read TGTGCCAGCAGAAGGGGGCACAGCTCCTACAATGAGCAGTTCTTC. This rearrangement joins TRBV28 to TRBJ2-1; TRBD1 matches 7 bases. J gave up 0 bases and V 6 bases, and 5 bases lay outside the gene matches. Germline values: CDR1 MDHEN, CDR2 SYDVKM. The CDR3 length is 15 residues.

The sample holds many counts of this clonotype. This sequence joins TRBV21-1 and TRBJ2-5; TRBD1, as called in the table, went unchecked against the DNA. TRBV21-1 is a documented pseudogene. The CDR3 contains 15 residues. The CDR3 is CASSKGQGVLETQYF. Written as DNA, the CDR3 is TGTGCCAGCAGCAAAGGACAGGGTGTCCTGGAGACCCAGTACTTC.

This clonotype was picked up many times. The rearrangement uses TRBV11-2 and TRBJ2-7; no clear D. Deletions cut 1 base from V and 2 bases from J, with 9 bases between. CDR1 is SGHAT, CDR2 FQNNGV, per germline. This CDR3 is built from 14 residues. The CDR3 protein is CASSLVRKPYEQYF. As DNA, the CDR3 is TGTGCCAGCAGCTTAGTCCGGAAACCCTACGAGCAGTACTTC.

The gene calls are TRBV6-2 or TRBV6-3 and TRBJ1-1; 7 nucleotides align to TRBD1. This CDR3 comprises 14 residues. The germline gives CDR1 MNHEY, CDR2 SVGEGT. V dropped 4 bases and J dropped 9; count of bases not matched to a gene: 11. The chain's CDR3 is CASSSSEGTAKAFF. Here the CDR3 DNA reads TGTGCCAGCAGTTCCTCCGAAGGGACAGCCAAAGCTTTCTTT.

V gene TRBV7-2 combines with J gene TRBJ1-2; the D gene is possibly TRBD1 (6 bases). The CDR3 is 14 amino acids. CDR1 and CDR2 (germline): SGHTA, FQGNSA. The ends were cut back, 5 bases at V and 5 bases at J, with 15 bases in the middle. For the CDR3, the DNA is TGTGCCAGCAGCCCACTCGCAGGGGTGTATGGCTACACCTTC. Amino acid sequence: CASSPLAGVYGYTF.

This clonotype was seen more than once but under ten times. The chain combines TRBV11-2 with TRBJ2-1; 8 bases are a match to TRBD1. The CDR3 is 13 amino acids. CDR1 and CDR2 (germline): SGHAT, FQNNGV. V trimming: 6 bases; J trimming: 8 bases; junction bases outside the gene matches: 6. This chain's CDR3 is CASRTQGVDEQFF. DNA for the CDR3: TGTGCCAGCAGAACACAGGGGGTCGATGAGCAGTTCTTC.